Included here is one T cell receptor beta chain sequence, with context. This record comes from a study of OX40 agonist ivuxolimab in advanced cancers. Overall study context: With a range of roughly 20 to 80, age averaged 60 years, and around 83% were male.

Profiled with immunoSEQ multiplex PCR; TCRdb holds only in-frame clones, not every one. The data contain tens of thousands of clones, more than 70% of them seen just once; the ten biggest clones take up about 2.7%. This CDR3 is built from 13 residues. Germline V gene sequence: CDR1 SGHDT, CDR2 YYEEEE. The V and J ends lost 6 bases and 1 base respectively, with 10 bases between them. The starting material was CD4+ or CD8+ T cells sorted from blood, obtained in a trial of the OX40 agonist ivuxolimab. V and J are TRBV5-6 and TRBJ1-1; D gene ambiguous. The receptor was derived from an adult with an advanced solid tumor such as melanoma, head and neck, liver or kidney cancer. The CDR3 here is CASTQLGNTEAFF. The CDR3 DNA reads TGTGCCAGCACCCAATTGGGGAACACTGAAGCTTTCTTT.